Given below is one T cell receptor beta chain in context. The data were taken from a study of T cells after posttransplantation cyclophosphamide. The CDR3 runs to 15 residues. Losses at the gene ends were 4 bases for V and 5 bases for J; bases not matched to a gene: 4. The germline V gene encodes CDR1 LGHNA and CDR2 YNFKEQ. Repertoires were generated with immunoSEQ multiplex PCR, while TCRdb's copy carries only in-frame clones and drops some. Singletons are absent from the sample, which has 25,000 to 35,000 clones. The sequence was obtained from a woman aged 25 to 39 in good health and a related stem cell transplant donor. The chain couples TRBV4-2 to TRBJ2-1; 11 bases are a match to TRBD2. The sample was PBMCs. The CDR3 sequence is CASSPGTSGDNEQFF. CDR3 DNA sequence: TGTGCCAGCAGCCCCGGGACTAGCGGAGACAATGAGCAGTTCTTC.